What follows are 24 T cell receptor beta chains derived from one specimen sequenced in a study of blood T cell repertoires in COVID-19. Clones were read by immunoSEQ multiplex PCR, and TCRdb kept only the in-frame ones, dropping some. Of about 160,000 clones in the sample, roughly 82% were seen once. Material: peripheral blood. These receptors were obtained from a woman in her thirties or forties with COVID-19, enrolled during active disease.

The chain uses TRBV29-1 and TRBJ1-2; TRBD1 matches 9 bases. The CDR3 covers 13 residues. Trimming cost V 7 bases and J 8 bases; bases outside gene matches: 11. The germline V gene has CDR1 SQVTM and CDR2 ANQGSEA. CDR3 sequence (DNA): TGCAGCGCCCAATCTACAGGGGGCCACGGCTACACCTTC. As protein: CSAQSTGGHGYTF.

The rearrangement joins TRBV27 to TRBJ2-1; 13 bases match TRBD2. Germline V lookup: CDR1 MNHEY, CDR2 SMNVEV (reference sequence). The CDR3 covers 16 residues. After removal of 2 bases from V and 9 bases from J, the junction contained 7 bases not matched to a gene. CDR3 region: CASSLPLAGGAGEQFF. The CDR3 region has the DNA TGTGCCAGCAGTTTACCACTAGCGGGAGGGGCCGGTGAGCAGTTCTTC.

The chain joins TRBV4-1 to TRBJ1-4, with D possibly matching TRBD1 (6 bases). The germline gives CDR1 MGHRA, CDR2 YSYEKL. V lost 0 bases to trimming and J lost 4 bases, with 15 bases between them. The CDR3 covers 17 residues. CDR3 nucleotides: TGCGCCAGCAGCCAAGACCCCCGGACAGCCTATAATGAAAAACTGTTTTTT. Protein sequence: CASSQDPRTAYNEKLFF.

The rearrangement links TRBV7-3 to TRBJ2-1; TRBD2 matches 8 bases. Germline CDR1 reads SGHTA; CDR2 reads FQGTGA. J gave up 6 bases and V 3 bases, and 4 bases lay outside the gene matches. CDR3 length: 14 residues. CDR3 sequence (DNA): TGTGCCAGCAGCTTTGCGGGAGGCTCCAATGAGCAGTTCTTC. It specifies CASSFAGGSNEQFF.

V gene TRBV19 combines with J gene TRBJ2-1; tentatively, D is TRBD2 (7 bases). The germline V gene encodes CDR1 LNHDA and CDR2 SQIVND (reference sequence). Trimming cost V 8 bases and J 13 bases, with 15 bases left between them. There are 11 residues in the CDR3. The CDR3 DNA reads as TGTGCCAGTTCGGGGGGCCGGGGTCAGTTCTTC. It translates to CASSGGRGQFF.

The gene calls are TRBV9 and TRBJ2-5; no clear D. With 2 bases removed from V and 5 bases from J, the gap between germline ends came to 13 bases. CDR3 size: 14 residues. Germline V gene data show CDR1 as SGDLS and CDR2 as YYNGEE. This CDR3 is CASSVSGSWETQYF. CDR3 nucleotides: TGTGCCAGCAGCGTTTCGGGTAGTTGGGAGACCCAGTACTTC.

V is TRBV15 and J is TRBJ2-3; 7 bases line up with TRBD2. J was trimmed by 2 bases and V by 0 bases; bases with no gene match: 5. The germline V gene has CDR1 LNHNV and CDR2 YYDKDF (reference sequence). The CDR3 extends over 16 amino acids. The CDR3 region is CATSRDLGGFTDTQYF. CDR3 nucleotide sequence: TGTGCCACCAGCAGAGATCTCGGGGGGTTCACAGATACGCAGTATTTT.

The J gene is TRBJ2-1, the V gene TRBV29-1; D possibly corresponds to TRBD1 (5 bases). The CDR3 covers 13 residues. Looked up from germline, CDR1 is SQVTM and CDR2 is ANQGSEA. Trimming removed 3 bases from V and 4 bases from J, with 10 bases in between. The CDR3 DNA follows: TGCAGCGTTGATGACAGACAATACAATGAGCAGTTCTTC. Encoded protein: CSVDDRQYNEQFF.

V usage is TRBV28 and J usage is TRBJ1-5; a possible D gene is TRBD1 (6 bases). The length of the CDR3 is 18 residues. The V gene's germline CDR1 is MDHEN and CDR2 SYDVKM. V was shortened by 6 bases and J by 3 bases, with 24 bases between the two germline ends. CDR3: CASRRRGTQGKFNQPQHF. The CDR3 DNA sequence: TGTGCCAGCAGGCGGCGGGGGACCCAGGGGAAGTTCAATCAGCCCCAGCATTTT. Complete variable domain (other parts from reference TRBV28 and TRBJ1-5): DVKVTQSSRYLVKRTGEKVFLECVQDMDHENMFWYRQDPGLGLRLIYFSYDVKMKEKGDIPEGYSVSREKKERFSLILESASTNQTSMYLCASRRRGTQGKFNQPQHFGDGTRLSIL.

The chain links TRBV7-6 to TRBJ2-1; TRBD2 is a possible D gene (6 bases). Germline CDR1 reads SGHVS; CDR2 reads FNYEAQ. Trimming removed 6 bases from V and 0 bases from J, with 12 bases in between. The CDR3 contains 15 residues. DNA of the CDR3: TGTGCCAGCAGGGCGGGACCGAGCTCCTACAATGAGCAGTTCTTC. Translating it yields CASRAGPSSYNEQFF. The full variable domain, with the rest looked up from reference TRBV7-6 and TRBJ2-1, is GAGVSQSPRYKVTKRGQDVALRCDPISGHVSLYWYRQALGQGPEFLTYFNYEAQQDKSGLPNDRFSAERPEGSISTLTIQRTEQRDSAMYRCASRAGPSSYNEQFFGPGTRLTVL.

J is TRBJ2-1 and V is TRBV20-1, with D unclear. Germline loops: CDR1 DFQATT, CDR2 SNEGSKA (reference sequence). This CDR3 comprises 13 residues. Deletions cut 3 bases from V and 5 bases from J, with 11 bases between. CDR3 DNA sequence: TGCAGTGCTAGTGATGGCCCCCACAATGAGCAGTTCTTC. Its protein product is CSASDGPHNEQFF.

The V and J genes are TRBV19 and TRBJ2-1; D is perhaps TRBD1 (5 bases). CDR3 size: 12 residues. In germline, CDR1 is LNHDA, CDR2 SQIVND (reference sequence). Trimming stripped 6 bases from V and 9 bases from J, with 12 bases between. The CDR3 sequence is CASSVSRGEQFF. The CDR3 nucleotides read TGTGCCAGTAGCGTTTCTAGGGGTGAGCAGTTCTTC.

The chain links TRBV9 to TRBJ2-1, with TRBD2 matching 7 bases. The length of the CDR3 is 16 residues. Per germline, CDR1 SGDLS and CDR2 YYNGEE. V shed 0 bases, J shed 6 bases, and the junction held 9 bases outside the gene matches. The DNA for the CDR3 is TGTGCCAGCAGCGTAGCTGGGGGAGGGCCGGGCAATGAGCAGTTCTTC. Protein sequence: CASSVAGGGPGNEQFF.

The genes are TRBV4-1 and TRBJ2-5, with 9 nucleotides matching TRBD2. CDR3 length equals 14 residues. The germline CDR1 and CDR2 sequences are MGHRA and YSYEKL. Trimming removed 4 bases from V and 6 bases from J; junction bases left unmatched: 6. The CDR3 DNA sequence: TGCGCCAGCAGCCCCGGACTAGCGAGACAGACCCAGTACTTC. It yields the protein CASSPGLARQTQYF.

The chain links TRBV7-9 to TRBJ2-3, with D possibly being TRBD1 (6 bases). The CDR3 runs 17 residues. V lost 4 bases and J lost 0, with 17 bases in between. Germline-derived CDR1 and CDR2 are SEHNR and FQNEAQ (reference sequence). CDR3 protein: CASSSGRTEPSTDTQYF. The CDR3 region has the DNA TGTGCCAGCAGCTCGGGAAGGACAGAACCTAGCACAGATACGCAGTATTTT.

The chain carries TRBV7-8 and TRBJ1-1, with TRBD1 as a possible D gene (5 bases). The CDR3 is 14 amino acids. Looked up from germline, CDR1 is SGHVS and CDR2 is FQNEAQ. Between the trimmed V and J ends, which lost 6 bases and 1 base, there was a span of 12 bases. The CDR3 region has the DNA TGTGCCAGCAGAGCAGGGTTGAGGAACACTGAAGCTTTCTTT. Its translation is CASRAGLRNTEAFF.

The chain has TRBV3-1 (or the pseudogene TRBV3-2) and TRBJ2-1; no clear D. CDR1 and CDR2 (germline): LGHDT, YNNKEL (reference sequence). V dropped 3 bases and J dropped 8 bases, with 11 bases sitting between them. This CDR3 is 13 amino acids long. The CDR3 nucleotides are TGTGCCAGCAGCCAGGGCTGGGCCTATGAGCAGTTCTTC. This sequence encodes CASSQGWAYEQFF.

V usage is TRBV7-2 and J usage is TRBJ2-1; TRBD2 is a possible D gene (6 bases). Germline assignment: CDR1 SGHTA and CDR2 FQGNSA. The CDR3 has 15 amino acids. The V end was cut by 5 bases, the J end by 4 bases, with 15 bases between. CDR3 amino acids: CASSPGRGKYNEQFF. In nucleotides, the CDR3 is TGTGCCAGCAGCCCCGGCCGCGGGAAGTACAATGAGCAGTTCTTC.

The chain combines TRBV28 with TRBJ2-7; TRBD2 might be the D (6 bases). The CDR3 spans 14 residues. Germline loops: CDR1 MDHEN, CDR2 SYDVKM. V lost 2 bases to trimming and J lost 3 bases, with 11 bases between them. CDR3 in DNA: TGTGCCAGCAGTTTAGGAGGGTCAGACTACGAGCAGTACTTC. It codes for CASSLGGSDYEQYF.

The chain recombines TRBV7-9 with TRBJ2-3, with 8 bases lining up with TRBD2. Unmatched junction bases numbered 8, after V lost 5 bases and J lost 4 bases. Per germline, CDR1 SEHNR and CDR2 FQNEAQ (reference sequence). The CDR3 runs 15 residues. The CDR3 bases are TGTGCCAGCAGCCCGAGCGGGAGTATTGCAGATACGCAGTATTTT. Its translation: CASSPSGSIADTQYF.

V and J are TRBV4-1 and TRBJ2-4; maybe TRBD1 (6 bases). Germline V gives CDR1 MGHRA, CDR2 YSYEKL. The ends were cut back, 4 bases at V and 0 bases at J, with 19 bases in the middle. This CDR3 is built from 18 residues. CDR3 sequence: CASSLSPGETGAKNIQYF. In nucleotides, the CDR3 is TGCGCCAGCAGCCTCTCTCCAGGAGAGACAGGAGCCAAAAACATTCAGTACTTC.

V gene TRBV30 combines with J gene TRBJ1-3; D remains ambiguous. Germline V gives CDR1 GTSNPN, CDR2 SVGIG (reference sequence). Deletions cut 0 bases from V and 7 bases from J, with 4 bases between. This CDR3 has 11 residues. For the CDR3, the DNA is TGTGCCTGGAGTGTACAGAACACCATATATTTT. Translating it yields CAWSVQNTIYF. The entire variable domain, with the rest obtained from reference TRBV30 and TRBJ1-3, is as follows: SQTIHQWPATLVQPVGSPLSLECTVEGTSNPNLYWYRQAAGRGLQLLFYSVGIGQISSEVPQNLSASRPQDRQFILSSKKLLLSDSGFYLCAWSVQNTIYFGEGSWLTVV.

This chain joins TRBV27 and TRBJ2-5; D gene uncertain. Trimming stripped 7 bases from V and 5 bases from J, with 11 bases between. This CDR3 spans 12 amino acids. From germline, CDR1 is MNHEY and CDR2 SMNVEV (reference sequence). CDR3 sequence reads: CASIGAGETQYF. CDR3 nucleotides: TGTGCCAGCATCGGAGCTGGGGAGACCCAGTACTTC.

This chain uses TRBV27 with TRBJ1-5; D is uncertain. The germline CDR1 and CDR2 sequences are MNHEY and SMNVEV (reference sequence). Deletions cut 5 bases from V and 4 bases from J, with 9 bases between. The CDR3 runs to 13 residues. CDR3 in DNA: TGTGCCAGCAGTCCTCTCGCGAATCAGCCCCAGCATTTT. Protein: CASSPLANQPQHF.